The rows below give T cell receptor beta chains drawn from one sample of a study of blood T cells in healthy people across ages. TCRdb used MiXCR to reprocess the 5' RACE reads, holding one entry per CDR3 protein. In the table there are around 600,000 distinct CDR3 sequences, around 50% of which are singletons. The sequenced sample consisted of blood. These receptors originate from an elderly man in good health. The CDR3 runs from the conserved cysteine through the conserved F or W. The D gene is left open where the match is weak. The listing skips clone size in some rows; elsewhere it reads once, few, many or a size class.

DNA: TGTGCCAGAGGGACGGCTAGTAATTCACCCCTCCACTTT
CDR3: CARGTASNSPLHF
V: TRBV6-2/TRBV6-3
D: NA
J: TRBJ1-6
size: NA

DNA: TGTGCCAGCGGACCGGGACTAGCAACGAGCTCCTACAATGAGCAGTTCTTC
CDR3: CASGPGLATSSYNEQFF
V: TRBV27
D: TRBD2
J: TRBJ2-1
size: NA

DNA: TGTGCCAGCCTCCCTAGCGGGAACACCTACGAGCAGTACTTC
CDR3: CASLPSGNTYEQYF
V: TRBV7-9
D: TRBD2
J: TRBJ2-7
size: NA

DNA: TGCAGTGCTAGAGTTGAGACAGGGATCTACGAGCAGTACTTC
CDR3: CSARVETGIYEQYF
V: TRBV20-1
D: TRBD1
J: TRBJ2-7
size: NA

DNA: TGCGCCAGCAGCCAAAGGGGAGGACTAGCGGGCCCAAATGAGCAGTTCTTC
CDR3: CASSQRGGLAGPNEQFF
V: TRBV4-1
D: TRBD2
J: TRBJ2-1
size: NA

DNA: TGCGCCAGCAGCTTAGCAGGGGGACGGTATGGCTACACCTTC
CDR3: CASSLAGGRYGYTF
V: TRBV5-1
D: TRBD1
J: TRBJ1-2
size: NA

DNA: TGTGCCAGCAGCTTAGCGTCGGACAGCCTAGGACAGCCCCAGCATTTT
CDR3: CASSLASDSLGQPQHF
V: TRBV7-2
D: NA
J: TRBJ1-5
size: NA

DNA: TGTGCCAGCTCCCTTGGAGAGATTGCGGATACGCAGTATTTT
CDR3: CASSLGEIADTQYF
V: TRBV18
D: NA
J: TRBJ2-3
size: few

DNA: TGTGCCAGCAGCTCGACATTTATGAGAAGGGATGAGCAGTTCTTC
CDR3: CASSSTFMRRDEQFF
V: TRBV7-2
D: NA
J: TRBJ2-1
size: NA

DNA: TGTGCCAGCAGCCGATTTGGGACAGGGAACACTGAAGCTTTCTTT
CDR3: CASSRFGTGNTEAFF
V: TRBV27
D: TRBD1
J: TRBJ1-1
size: NA